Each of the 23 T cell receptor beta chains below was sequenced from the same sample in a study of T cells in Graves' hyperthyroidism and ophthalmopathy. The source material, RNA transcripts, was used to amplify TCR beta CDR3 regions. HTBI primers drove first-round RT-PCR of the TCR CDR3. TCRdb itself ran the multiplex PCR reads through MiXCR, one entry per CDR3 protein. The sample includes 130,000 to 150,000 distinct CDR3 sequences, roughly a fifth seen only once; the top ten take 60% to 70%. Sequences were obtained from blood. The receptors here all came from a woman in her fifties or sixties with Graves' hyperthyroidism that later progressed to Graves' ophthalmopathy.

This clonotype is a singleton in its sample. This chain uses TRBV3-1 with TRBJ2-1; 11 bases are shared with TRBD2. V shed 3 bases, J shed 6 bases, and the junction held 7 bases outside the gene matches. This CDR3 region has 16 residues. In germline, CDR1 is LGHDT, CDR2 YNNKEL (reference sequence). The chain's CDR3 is CASSQRLAGLGNEQFF. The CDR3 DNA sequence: TGTGCCAGCAGCCAGAGACTAGCGGGATTGGGCAATGAGCAGTTCTTC.

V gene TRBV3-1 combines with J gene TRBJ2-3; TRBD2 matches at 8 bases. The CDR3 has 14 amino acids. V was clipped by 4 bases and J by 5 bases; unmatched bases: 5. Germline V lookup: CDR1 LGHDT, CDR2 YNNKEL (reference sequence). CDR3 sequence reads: CASSPGTSGDTQYF. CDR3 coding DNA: TGTGCCAGCAGCCCCGGGACTAGTGGAGATACGCAGTATTTT.

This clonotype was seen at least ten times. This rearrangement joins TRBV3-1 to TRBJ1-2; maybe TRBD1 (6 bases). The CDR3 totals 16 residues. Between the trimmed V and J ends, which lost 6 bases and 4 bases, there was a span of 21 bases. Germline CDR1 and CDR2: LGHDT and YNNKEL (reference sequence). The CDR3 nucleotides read TGTGCCAGCAGTCCATACGGGGGCAATGTCGGCTATGGCTACACCTTC. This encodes CASSPYGGNVGYGYTF.

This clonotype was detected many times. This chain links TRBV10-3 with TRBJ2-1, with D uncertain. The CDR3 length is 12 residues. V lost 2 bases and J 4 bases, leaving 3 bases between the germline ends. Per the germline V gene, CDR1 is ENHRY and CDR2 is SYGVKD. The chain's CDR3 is CAISETYNEQFF. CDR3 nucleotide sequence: TGTGCCATCAGTGAGACTTACAATGAGCAGTTCTTC.

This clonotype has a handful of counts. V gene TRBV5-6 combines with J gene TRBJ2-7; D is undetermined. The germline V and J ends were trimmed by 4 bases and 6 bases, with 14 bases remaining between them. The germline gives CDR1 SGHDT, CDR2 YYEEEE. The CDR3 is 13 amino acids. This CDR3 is CASSVHGWGEQYF. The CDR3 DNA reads TGTGCCAGCAGCGTACACGGGTGGGGCGAGCAGTACTTC.

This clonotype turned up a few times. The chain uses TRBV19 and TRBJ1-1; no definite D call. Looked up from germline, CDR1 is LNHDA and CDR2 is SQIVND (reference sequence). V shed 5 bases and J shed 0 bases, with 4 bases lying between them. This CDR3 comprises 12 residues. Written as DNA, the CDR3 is TGTGCCAGTAGTCGATTGAACACTGAAGCTTTCTTT. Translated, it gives CASSRLNTEAFF. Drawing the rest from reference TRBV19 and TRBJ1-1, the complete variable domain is DGGITQSPKYLFRKEGQNVTLSCEQNLNHDAMYWYRQDPGQGLRLIYYSQIVNDFQKGDIAEGYSVSREKKESFPLTVTSAQKNPTAFYLCASSRLNTEAFFGQGTRLTVV.

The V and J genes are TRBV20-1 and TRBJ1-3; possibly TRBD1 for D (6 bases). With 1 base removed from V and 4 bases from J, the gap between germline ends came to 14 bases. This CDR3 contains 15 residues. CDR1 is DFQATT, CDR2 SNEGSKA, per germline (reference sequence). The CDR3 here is CSARGGGAYGNTIYF. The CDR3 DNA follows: TGCAGTGCTAGAGGTGGGGGCGCGTACGGAAACACCATATATTTT.

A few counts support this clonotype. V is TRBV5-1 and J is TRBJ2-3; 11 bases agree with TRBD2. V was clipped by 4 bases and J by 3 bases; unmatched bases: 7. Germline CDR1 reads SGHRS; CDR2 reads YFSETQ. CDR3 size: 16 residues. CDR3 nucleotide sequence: TGCGCCAGCAGCCCGCCACTAGCGGGAGTAACAGATACGCAGTATTTT. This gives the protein CASSPPLAGVTDTQYF.

The CDR3 DNA reads as TGTGCCAGCAGCTTCGGGCGAGAGACCCAGTACTTC. This translates into CASSFGRETQYF. V gene TRBV7-2 combines with J gene TRBJ2-5; D gene uncertain. From germline, CDR1 is SGHTA and CDR2 FQGNSA. Trimming took off 3 bases at V and 4 bases at J, with 6 bases between the two ends. The CDR3 runs 12 residues.

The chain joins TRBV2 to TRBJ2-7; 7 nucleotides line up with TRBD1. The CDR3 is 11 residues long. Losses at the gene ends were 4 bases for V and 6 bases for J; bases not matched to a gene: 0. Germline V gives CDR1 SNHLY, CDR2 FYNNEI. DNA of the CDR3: TGTGCCAGCAGTGGACAGGGCGAGCAGTACTTC. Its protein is CASSGQGEQYF. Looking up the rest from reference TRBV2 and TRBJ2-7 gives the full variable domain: EPEVTQTPSHQVTQMGQEVILRCVPISNHLYFYWYRQILGQKVEFLVSFYNNEISEKSEIFDDQFSVERPDGSNFTLKIRSTKLEDSAMYFCASSGQGEQYFGPGTRLTVT.

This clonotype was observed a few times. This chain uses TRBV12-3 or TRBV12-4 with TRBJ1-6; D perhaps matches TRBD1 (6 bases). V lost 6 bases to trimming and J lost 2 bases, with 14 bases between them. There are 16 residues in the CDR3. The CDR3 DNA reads TGTGCCAGCAGACCATTCCAGGGGACCTATAATTCACCCCTCCACTTT. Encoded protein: CASRPFQGTYNSPLHF.

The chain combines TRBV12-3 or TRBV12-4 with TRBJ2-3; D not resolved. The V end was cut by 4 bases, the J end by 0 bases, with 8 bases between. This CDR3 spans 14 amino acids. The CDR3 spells CASSSRSSTDTQYF. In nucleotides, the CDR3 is TGTGCCAGCAGTTCAAGGTCCAGCACAGATACGCAGTATTTT.

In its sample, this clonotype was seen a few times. CDR3 amino acids: CASSRTRDYWNIQYF. DNA of the CDR3: TGTGCCAGCAGTCGTACCCGGGACTATTGGAACATTCAGTACTTC. The gene calls are TRBV11-2 and TRBJ2-4; 7 bases are shared with TRBD2. With 6 bases clipped from V and 7 bases from J, the junction kept 12 bases outside the gene matches. Germline V CDR1 and CDR2: SGHAT, FQNNGV. The CDR3 is made up of 15 amino acids.

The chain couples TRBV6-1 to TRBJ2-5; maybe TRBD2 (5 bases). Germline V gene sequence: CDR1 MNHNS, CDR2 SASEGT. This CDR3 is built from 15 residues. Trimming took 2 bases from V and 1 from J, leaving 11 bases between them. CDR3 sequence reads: CASSERLGVQETQYF. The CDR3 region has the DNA TGTGCCAGCAGTGAAAGGCTGGGAGTCCAAGAGACCCAGTACTTC.

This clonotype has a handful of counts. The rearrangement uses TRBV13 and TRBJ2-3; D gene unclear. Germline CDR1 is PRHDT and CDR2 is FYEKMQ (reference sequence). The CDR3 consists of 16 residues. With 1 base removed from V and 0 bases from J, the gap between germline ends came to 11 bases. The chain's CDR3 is CASSLESLSSTDTQYF. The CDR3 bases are TGTGCCAGCAGCTTAGAATCTCTCTCTAGCACAGATACGCAGTATTTT. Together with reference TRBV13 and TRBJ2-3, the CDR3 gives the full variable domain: AAGVIQSPRHLIKEKRETATLKCYPIPRHDTVYWYQQGPGQDPQFLISFYEKMQSDKGSIPDRFSAQQFSDYHSELNMSSLELGDSALYFCASSLESLSSTDTQYFGPGTRLTVL.

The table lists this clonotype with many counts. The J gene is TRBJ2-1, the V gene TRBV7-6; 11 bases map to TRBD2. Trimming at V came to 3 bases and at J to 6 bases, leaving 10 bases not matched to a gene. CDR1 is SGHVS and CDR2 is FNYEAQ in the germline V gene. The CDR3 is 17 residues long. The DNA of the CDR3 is TGTGCCAGCAGCTTCCATCCTAGCGGGAGGAAAGGCAATGAGCAGTTCTTC. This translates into CASSFHPSGRKGNEQFF.

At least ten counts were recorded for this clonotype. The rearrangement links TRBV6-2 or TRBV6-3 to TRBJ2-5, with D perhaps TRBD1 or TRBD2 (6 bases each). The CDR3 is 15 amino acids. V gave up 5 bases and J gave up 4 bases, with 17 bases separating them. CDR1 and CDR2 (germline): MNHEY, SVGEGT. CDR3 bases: TGTGCCAGCAGTAGCCCGGGCAGGGGAGGAGAGACCCAGTACTTC. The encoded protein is CASSSPGRGGETQYF.

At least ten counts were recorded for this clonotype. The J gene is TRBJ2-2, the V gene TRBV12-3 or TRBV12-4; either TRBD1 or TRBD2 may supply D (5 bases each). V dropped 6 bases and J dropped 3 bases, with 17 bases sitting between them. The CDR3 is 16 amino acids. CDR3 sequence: CASSRTGDRYTGELFF. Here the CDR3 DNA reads TGTGCCAGCAGCCGGACTGGGGACCGATACACCGGGGAGCTGTTTTTT.

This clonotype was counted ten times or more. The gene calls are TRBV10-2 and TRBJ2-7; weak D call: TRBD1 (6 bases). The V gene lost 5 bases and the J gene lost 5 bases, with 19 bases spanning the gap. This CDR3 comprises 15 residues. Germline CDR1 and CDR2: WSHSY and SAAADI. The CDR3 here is CASSPFSGAYNEQYF. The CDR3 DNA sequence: TGCGCCAGCAGTCCTTTCTCAGGGGCCTACAACGAGCAGTACTTC.

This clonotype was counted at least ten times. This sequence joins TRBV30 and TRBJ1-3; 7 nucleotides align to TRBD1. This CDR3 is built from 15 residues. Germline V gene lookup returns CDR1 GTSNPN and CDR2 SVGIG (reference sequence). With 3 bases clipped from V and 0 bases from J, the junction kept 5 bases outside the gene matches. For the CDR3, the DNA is TGTGCCTGGAGAAGACAGGGAAACTCTGGAAACACCATATATTTT. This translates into CAWRRQGNSGNTIYF.

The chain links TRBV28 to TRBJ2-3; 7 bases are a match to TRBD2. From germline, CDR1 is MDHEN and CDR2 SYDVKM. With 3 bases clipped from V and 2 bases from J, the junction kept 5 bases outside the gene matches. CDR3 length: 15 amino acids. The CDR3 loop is CASSLLLAITDTQYF. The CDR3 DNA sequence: TGTGCCAGCAGTTTGCTACTAGCGATCACAGATACGCAGTATTTT. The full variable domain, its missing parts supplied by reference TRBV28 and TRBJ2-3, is DVKVTQSSRYLVKRTGEKVFLECVQDMDHENMFWYRQDPGLGLRLIYFSYDVKMKEKGDIPEGYSVSREKKERFSLILESASTNQTSMYLCASSLLLAITDTQYFGPGTRLTVL.

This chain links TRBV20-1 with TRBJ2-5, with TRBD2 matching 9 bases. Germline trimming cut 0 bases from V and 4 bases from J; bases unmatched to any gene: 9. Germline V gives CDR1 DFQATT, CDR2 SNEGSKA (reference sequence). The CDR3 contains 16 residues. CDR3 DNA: TGCAGTGCTAGAGACGGCGGGGGGGCAATCTTAGAGACCCAGTACTTC. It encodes CSARDGGGAILETQYF.

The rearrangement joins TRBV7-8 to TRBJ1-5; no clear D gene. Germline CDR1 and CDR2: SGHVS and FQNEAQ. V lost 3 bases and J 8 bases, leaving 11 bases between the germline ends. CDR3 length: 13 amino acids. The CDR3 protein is CASSFIREEPQHF. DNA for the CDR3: TGTGCCAGCAGCTTCATTCGGGAAGAGCCCCAGCATTTT.